The clone carrying this T cell receptor (beta chain) appeared once. This sample was taken from a study of blood T cell repertoires in COVID-19. About the study: Samples came from the United States, Italy and Spain, spanning acute and convalescent COVID-19. The analysed material was cDNA or gDNA that came from T cells, B-cell-depleted T cells, or PBMCs.

V dropped 7 bases and J dropped 4; count of bases not matched to a gene: 6. The CDR3 has 14 residues. Looked up from germline, CDR1 is MDHEN and CDR2 is SYDVKM. Authors' processing steps: Amplification from reference gene primers served as the basis for estimated nucleated cell counts. Method: immunoSEQ multiplex PCR; TCRdb's copy keeps in-frame clones and lacks some. V, J and clone size are those of that table, while D and trimming were read from the DNA. The sample yields about 200,000 clones, more than 70% seen once. The specimen was peripheral blood. V and J are TRBV28 and TRBJ1-3, with TRBD1 matching over 8 bases. This receptor was taken from a man younger than 35 with active or convalescent COVID-19. CDR3 in DNA: TGTGCCAGCACCACGACAGGGGCGGGAAACACCATATATTTT. This sequence encodes CASTTTGAGNTIYF.